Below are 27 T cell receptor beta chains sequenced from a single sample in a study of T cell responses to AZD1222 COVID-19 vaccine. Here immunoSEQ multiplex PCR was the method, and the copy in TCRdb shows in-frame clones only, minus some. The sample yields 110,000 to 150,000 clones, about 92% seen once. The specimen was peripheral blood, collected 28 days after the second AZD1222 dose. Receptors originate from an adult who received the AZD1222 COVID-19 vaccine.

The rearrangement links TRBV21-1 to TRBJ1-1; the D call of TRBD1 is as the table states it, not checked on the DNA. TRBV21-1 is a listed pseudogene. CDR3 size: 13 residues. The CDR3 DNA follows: TGTGCCAGCAGACAGGGGAAGAACACTGAAGCTTTCTTT. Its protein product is CASRQGKNTEAFF.

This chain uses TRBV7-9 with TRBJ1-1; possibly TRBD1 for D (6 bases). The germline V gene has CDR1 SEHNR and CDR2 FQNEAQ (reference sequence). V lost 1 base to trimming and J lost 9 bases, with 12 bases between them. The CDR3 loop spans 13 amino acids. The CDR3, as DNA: TGTGCCAGCAGCTTAGAGGGGGGACGTAAAGCTTTCTTT. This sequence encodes CASSLEGGRKAFF.

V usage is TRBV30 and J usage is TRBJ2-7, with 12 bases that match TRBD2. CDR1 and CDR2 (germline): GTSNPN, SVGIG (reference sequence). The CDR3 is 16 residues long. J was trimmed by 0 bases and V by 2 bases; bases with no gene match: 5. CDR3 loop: CAWSNTSGRRSYEQYF. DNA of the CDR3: TGTGCCTGGAGTAACACTAGCGGGAGGCGCTCCTACGAGCAGTACTTC.

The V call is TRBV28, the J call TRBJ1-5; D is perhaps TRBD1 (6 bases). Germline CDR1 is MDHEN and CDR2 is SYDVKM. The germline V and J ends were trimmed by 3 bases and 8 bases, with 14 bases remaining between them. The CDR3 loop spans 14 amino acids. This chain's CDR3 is CASSLGWGLEPQHF. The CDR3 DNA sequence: TGTGCCAGCAGTTTGGGCTGGGGGCTGGAGCCCCAGCATTTT.

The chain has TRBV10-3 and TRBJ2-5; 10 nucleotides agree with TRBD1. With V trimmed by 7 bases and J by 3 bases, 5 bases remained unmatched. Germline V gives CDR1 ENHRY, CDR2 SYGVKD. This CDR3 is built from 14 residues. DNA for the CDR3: TGTGCCATCAAACTCGGGACAGGGGAAGAGACCCAGTACTTC. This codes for CAIKLGTGEETQYF.

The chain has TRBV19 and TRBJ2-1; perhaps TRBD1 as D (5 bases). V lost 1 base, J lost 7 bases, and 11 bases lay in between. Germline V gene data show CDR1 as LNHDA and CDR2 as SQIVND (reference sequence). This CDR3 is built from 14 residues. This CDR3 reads CASSIGRVRNEQFF. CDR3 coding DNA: TGTGCCAGTAGTATAGGCAGGGTAAGGAATGAGCAGTTCTTC. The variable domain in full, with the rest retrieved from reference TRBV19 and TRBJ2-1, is DGGITQSPKYLFRKEGQNVTLSCEQNLNHDAMYWYRQDPGQGLRLIYYSQIVNDFQKGDIAEGYSVSREKKESFPLTVTSAQKNPTAFYLCASSIGRVRNEQFFGPGTRLTVL.

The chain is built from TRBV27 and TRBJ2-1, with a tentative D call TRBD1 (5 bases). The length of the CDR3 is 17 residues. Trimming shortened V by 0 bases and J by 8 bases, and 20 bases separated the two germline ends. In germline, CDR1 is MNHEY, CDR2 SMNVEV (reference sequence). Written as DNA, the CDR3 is TGTGCCAGCAGTTTATCGTTGGTGGGGCGCCTGTTTGATGAGCAGTTCTTC. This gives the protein CASSLSLVGRLFDEQFF.

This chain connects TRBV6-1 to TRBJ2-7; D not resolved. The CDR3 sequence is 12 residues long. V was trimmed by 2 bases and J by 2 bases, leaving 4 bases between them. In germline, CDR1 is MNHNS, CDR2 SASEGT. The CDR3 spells CASSELAYEQYF. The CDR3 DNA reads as TGTGCCAGCAGTGAACTGGCCTACGAGCAGTACTTC.

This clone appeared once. The CDR3 nucleotides are TGTGCCAGCAGTTACCTTCACAGGGAGCGGAAGGGGGGCTACACCTTC. Its translation is CASSYLHRERKGGYTF. The chain carries TRBV6-5 and TRBJ1-2; a possible D gene is TRBD1 (6 bases). Per the germline V gene, CDR1 is MNHEY and CDR2 is SVGAGI. CDR3 length equals 16 residues. V was trimmed by 2 bases and J by 8 bases, leaving 21 bases between them.

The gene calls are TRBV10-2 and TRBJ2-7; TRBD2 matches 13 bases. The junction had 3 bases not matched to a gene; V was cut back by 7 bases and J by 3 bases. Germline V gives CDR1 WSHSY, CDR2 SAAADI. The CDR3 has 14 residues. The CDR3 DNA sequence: TGCGCCAGCATCGGACTAGCGGGAGTCTACGAGCAGTACTTC. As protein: CASIGLAGVYEQYF.

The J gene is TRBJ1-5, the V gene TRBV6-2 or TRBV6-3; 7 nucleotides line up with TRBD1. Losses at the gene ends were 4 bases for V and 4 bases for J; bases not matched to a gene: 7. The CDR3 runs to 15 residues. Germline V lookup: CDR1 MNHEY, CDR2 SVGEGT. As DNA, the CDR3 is TGTGCCAGCAGTTCGAAGACAGGGTGGAATCAGCCCCAGCATTTT. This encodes CASSSKTGWNQPQHF.

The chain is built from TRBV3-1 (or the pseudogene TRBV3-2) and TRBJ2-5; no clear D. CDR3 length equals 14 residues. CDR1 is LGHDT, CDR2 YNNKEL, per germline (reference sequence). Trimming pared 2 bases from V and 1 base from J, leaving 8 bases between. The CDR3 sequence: CASSQRHSQETQYF. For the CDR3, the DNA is TGTGCCAGCAGCCAACGACATTCCCAAGAGACCCAGTACTTC.

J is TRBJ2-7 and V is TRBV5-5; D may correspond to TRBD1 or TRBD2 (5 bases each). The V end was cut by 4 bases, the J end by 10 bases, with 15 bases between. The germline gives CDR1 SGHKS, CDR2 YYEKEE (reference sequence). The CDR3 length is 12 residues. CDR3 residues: CASSAAEGSQYF. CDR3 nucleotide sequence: TGTGCCAGCAGCGCAGCAGAGGGGAGCCAGTACTTC.

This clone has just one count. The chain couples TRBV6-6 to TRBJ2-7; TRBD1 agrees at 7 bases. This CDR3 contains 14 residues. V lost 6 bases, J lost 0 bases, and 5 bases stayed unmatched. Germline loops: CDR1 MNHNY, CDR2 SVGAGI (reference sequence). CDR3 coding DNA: TGTGCCAGCAGAGGACAGGCGAACTCCTACGAGCAGTACTTC. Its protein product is CASRGQANSYEQYF.

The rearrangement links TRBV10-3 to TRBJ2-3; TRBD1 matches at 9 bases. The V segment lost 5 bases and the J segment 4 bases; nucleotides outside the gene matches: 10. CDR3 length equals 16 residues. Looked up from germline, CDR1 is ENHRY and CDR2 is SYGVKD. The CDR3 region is CAISPGTGRGADTQYF. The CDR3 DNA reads TGTGCCATCAGTCCCGGGACAGGGAGGGGTGCAGATACGCAGTATTTT.

Here the CDR3 reads CASSLTGVRSEAFF. CDR3 in DNA: TGTGCCAGCAGCCTAACAGGGGTTAGATCTGAAGCTTTCTTT. The chain combines TRBV5-6 with TRBJ1-1, with 7 positions matching TRBD1. J was trimmed by 6 bases and V by 4 bases; bases with no gene match: 9. CDR3 length: 14 residues. Germline CDR1 and CDR2: SGHDT and YYEEEE. The complete variable domain, with remaining parts taken from reference TRBV5-6 and TRBJ1-1, reads DAGVTQSPTHLIKTRGQQVTLRCSPKSGHDTVSWYQQALGQGPQFIFQYYEEEERQRGNFPDRFSGHQFPNYSSELNVNALLLGDSALYLCASSLTGVRSEAFFGQGTRLTVV.

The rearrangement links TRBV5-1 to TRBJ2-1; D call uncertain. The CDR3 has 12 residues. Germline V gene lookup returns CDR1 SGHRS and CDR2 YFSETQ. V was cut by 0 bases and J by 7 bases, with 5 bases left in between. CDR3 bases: TGCGCCAGCAGCTTGGTCCGAAATGAGCAGTTCTTC. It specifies CASSLVRNEQFF. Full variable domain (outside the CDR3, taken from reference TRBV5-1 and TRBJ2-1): KAGVTQTPRYLIKTRGQQVTLSCSPISGHRSVSWYQQTPGQGLQFLFEYFSETQRNKGNFPGRFSGRQFSNSRSEMNVSTLELGDSALYLCASSLVRNEQFFGPGTRLTVL.

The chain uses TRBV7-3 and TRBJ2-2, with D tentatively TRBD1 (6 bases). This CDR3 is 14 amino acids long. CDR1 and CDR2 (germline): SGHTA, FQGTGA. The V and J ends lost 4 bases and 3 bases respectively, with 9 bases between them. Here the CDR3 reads CASSSQGDTGELFF. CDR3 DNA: TGTGCCAGCAGCTCACAGGGAGACACCGGGGAGCTGTTTTTT.

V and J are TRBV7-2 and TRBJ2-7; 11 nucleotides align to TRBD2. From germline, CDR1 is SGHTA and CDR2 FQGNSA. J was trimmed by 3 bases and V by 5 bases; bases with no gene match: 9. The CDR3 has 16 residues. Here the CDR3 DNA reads TGTGCCAGCAGCCCCATAACTAGCGGGGGCCTCTACGAGCAGTACTTC. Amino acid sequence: CASSPITSGGLYEQYF.

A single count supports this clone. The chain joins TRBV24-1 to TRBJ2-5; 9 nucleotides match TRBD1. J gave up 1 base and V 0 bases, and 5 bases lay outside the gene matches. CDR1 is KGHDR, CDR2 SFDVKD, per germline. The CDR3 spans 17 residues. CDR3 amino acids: CATSDLGDRAGQETQYF. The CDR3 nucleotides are TGTGCCACCAGTGATTTGGGGGACAGGGCGGGCCAAGAGACCCAGTACTTC.

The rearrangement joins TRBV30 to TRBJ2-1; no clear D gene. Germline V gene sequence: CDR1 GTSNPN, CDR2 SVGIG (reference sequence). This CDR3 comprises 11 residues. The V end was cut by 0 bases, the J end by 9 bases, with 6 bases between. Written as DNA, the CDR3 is TGTGCCTGGAGTGTCGTAGCTGAGCAGTTCTTC. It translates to CAWSVVAEQFF.

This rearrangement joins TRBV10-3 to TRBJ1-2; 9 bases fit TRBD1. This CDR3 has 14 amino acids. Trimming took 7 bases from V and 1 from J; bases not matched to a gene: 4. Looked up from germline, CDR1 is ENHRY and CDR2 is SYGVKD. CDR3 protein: CAIKGTGLNYGYTF. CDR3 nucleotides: TGTGCCATCAAAGGGACAGGGCTTAACTATGGCTACACCTTC.

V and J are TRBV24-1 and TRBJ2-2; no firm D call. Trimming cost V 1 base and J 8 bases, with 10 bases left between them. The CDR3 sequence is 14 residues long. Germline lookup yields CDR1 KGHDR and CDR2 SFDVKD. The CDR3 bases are TGTGCCACCAGTGATTTAGGACCCCAGGGGGAGCTGTTTTTT. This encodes CATSDLGPQGELFF.

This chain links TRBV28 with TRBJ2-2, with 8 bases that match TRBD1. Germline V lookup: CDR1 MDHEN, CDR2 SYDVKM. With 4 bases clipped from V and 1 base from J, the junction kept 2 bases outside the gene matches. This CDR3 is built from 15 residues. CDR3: CASSSTGENTGELFF. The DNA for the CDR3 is TGTGCCAGCAGTTCGACAGGGGAGAACACCGGGGAGCTGTTTTTT.

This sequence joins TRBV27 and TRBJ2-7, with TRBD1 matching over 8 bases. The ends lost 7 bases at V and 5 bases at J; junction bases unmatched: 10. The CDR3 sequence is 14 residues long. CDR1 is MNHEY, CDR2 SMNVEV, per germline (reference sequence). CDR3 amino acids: CASKGQGAGNEQYF. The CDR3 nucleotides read TGTGCCAGCAAGGGGCAGGGGGCGGGCAACGAGCAGTACTTC.

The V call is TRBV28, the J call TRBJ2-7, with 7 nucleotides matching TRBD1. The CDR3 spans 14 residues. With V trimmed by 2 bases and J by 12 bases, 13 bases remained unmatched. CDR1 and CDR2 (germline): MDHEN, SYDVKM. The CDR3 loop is CASSLNPTGHLWYF. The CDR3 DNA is TGTGCCAGCAGTTTAAACCCGACAGGGCATCTTTGGTACTTC.

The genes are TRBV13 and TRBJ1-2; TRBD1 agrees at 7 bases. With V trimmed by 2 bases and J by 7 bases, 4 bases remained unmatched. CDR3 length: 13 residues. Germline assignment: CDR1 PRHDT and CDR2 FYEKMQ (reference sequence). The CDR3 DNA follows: TGTGCCAGCAGCTTAAAAGGGGGCAGTGGCTACACCTTC. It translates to CASSLKGGSGYTF.